Shown below are 4 T cell receptor beta chains from a single sample sequenced in a study of technical replicates of blood from a few donors. Repertoires were generated with immunoSEQ multiplex PCR, while TCRdb's copy carries only in-frame clones and drops some. The sample includes around 98,000 clones, 90% to 97% of them seen just once. Material for sequencing was T cells isolated from PBMCs. The receptors shown here come from a human donor in good health.

The genes are TRBV4-2 and TRBJ2-3, with 8 bases aligning to TRBD2. V dropped 0 bases and J dropped 1; count of bases not matched to a gene: 9. The CDR3 covers 18 residues. Germline loops: CDR1 LGHNA, CDR2 YNFKEQ. CDR3 sequence (DNA): TGTGCCAGCAGCCAAGACGTAGCGGGGACTAGTGGCACAGATACGCAGTATTTT. Translation: CASSQDVAGTSGTDTQYF.

The genes are TRBV20-1 and TRBJ1-2; D is possibly TRBD1 (6 bases). CDR3 length equals 11 residues. Germline lookup yields CDR1 DFQATT and CDR2 SNEGSKA (reference sequence). CDR3 in DNA: TGCAGGATCACAGGGCCGAGTGGCTACACCTTC. Translated: CRITGPSGYTF.

V gene TRBV5-6 combines with J gene TRBJ1-6; tentative D call: TRBD1 (5 bases). Trimming took 0 bases from V and 4 from J, leaving 20 bases between them. Germline assignment: CDR1 SGHDT and CDR2 YYEEEE. The CDR3 spans 19 residues. CDR3 region: CASSLAGGTFSFYNSPLHF. In DNA form, the CDR3 reads TGTGCCAGCAGCTTGGCCGGGGGTACATTCTCTTTTTATAATTCACCCCTCCACTTT.

The chain is built from TRBV11-2 and TRBJ2-5; 7 bases line up with TRBD2. V dropped 0 bases and J dropped 5; count of bases not matched to a gene: 12. The V gene's germline CDR1 is SGHAT and CDR2 FQNNGV. The CDR3 runs to 17 residues. The DNA for the CDR3 is TGTGCCAGCAGCTTAGATGCGGTTTTGACTAGCCTGGAGACCCAGTACTTC. It yields the protein CASSLDAVLTSLETQYF.